The 13 T cell receptor beta chains below come from one sample, sequenced in a study of PD-1 blockade in classical Hodgkin lymphoma. Libraries were prepared by immunoSEQ multiplex PCR; TCRdb keeps only in-frame clonotypes and omits some of them. This sample has 31,000 or so clones, with just over 70% found just once. Exposure to brentuximab vedotin varied, and each patient had relapsed following autologous stem cell transplantation. The sequenced sample was peripheral blood mononuclear cells (PBMCs), obtained before the second cycle of nivolumab. Every receptor here comes from a human donor with classical Hodgkin lymphoma.

The chain links TRBV19 to TRBJ2-3; D possibly corresponds to TRBD2 (6 bases). Germline V gene lookup returns CDR1 LNHDA and CDR2 SQIVND (reference sequence). The CDR3 has 15 residues. Trimming shortened V by 2 bases and J by 4 bases, and 13 bases separated the two germline ends. CDR3 DNA sequence: TGTGCCAGTAGTATACGCGGGGCCGTAGCAGATACGCAGTATTTT. Amino acids: CASSIRGAVADTQYF. Looking up the rest from reference TRBV19 and TRBJ2-3 gives the full variable domain: DGGITQSPKYLFRKEGQNVTLSCEQNLNHDAMYWYRQDPGQGLRLIYYSQIVNDFQKGDIAEGYSVSREKKESFPLTVTSAQKNPTAFYLCASSIRGAVADTQYFGPGTRLTVL.

The chain is built from TRBV28 and TRBJ2-2, with 12 bases matching TRBD2. The CDR3 length is 17 residues. With V trimmed by 6 bases and J by 3 bases, 8 bases remained unmatched. Germline CDR1 reads MDHEN; CDR2 reads SYDVKM. The CDR3 DNA sequence: TGTGCCAGCAGGCGGAATCTAGCGGGGGGGGACACCGGGGAGCTGTTTTTT. This translates into CASRRNLAGGDTGELFF.

The chain employs TRBV6-5 and TRBJ1-1; TRBD1 aligns across 8 bases. The CDR3 spans 14 residues. CDR1 and CDR2 (germline): MNHEY, SVGAGI. Trimming at V came to 6 bases and at J to 1 base, leaving 4 bases not matched to a gene. The CDR3 DNA reads as TGTGCCAGCAGATTGACAGGGGCGAACACTGAAGCTTTCTTT. It encodes CASRLTGANTEAFF.

The V call is TRBV5-4, the J call TRBJ2-6; D possibly uses TRBD1 or TRBD2 (5 bases each). The V gene lost 4 bases and the J gene lost 5 bases, with 13 bases spanning the gap. Germline CDR1 and CDR2: SGHNT and YYREEE (reference sequence). CDR3 length: 15 residues. The CDR3 DNA follows: TGTGCCAGCAGCACCGACGGGGCACGGGCCAACGTCCTGACTTTC. Translated, it gives CASSTDGARANVLTF.

V is TRBV30 and J is TRBJ2-3, with TRBD2 matching 8 bases. CDR1 is GTSNPN, CDR2 SVGIG, per germline (reference sequence). The junction had 6 bases not matched to a gene; V was cut back by 1 base and J by 0 bases. The CDR3 is made up of 16 amino acids. The CDR3 DNA sequence: TGTGCCTGGAGTGACAACGGGAGGGGGAGCACAGATACGCAGTATTTT. It specifies CAWSDNGRGSTDTQYF.

This clone was recorded a few times. The rearrangement links TRBV25-1 to TRBJ2-5, with TRBD2 identical over 9 bases. The V and J ends lost 3 bases and 7 bases, in that order; junction bases with no gene match: 9. The CDR3 has 15 amino acids. From germline, CDR1 is MGHDK and CDR2 SYGVNS. This chain's CDR3 is CASSDGVAGEGTQYF. In nucleotides, the CDR3 is TGTGCCAGCAGTGACGGGGTAGCGGGAGAGGGGACCCAGTACTTC.

J is TRBJ2-1 and V is TRBV5-6; D is possibly TRBD1 (6 bases). V was cut by 4 bases and J by 14 bases, with 16 bases left in between. CDR1 and CDR2 (germline): SGHDT, YYEEEE. CDR3 length equals 12 residues. CDR3 sequence (DNA): TGTGCCAGCAGCGTTCTACAGGGAGACGAGTTCTTC. Its translation is CASSVLQGDEFF.

The V call is TRBV6-5, the J call TRBJ2-7; the D gene is possibly TRBD1 (5 bases). Deletions cut 5 bases from V and 2 bases from J, with 7 bases between. Germline loops: CDR1 MNHEY, CDR2 SVGAGI. The CDR3 contains 12 residues. CDR3 sequence reads: CASSLDTYEQYF. For the CDR3, the DNA is TGTGCCAGCAGTCTGGACACCTACGAGCAGTACTTC.

This clone was detected a few times. The V gene is TRBV18, the J gene TRBJ1-1, with D perhaps TRBD1 (6 bases). The length of the CDR3 is 14 residues. Per germline, CDR1 KGHSH and CDR2 LQKENI. V was cut by 1 base and J by 3 bases, with 9 bases left in between. This CDR3 reads CASSPRSGDTEAFF. The CDR3 nucleotides are TGTGCCAGCTCACCACGATCAGGGGACACTGAAGCTTTCTTT.

This clone was picked up one time. The rearrangement uses TRBV19 and TRBJ1-2; D call uncertain. The CDR3 totals 13 residues. CDR1 is LNHDA and CDR2 is SQIVND in the germline V gene (reference sequence). The V end was cut by 6 bases, the J end by 5 bases, with 13 bases between. The DNA of the CDR3 is TGTGCCAGTAGCACTGGGAATCCGTATGGCTACACCTTC. Translating gives CASSTGNPYGYTF.

J is TRBJ1-2 and V is TRBV27, with D hard to call. V was pared by 9 bases and J by 4 bases, with 27 bases between. CDR3 length: 17 amino acids. The germline gives CDR1 MNHEY, CDR2 SMNVEV (reference sequence). The CDR3 sequence is CASAVFPPSIPTYGYTF. The CDR3 DNA reads as TGTGCCAGTGCCGTTTTCCCCCCTTCGATTCCGACCTATGGCTACACCTTC.

The chain joins TRBV28 to TRBJ2-3; 10 nucleotides align to TRBD2. This CDR3 spans 11 amino acids. Germline V CDR1 and CDR2: MDHEN, SYDVKM. The CDR3 spells CASGGLDTQYF. In nucleotides, the CDR3 is TGTGCTAGCGGGGGGCTAGATACGCAGTATTTT.

The chain uses TRBV7-9 and TRBJ1-4; D ambiguous. The CDR3 contains 16 residues. The V end was cut by 1 base, the J end by 5 bases, with 14 bases between. The germline V gene encodes CDR1 SEHNR and CDR2 FQNEAQ (reference sequence). For the CDR3, the DNA is TGTGCCAGCAGCTTAGGACTGCTGAATGGGAATGAAAAACTGTTTTTT. This gives the protein CASSLGLLNGNEKLFF.